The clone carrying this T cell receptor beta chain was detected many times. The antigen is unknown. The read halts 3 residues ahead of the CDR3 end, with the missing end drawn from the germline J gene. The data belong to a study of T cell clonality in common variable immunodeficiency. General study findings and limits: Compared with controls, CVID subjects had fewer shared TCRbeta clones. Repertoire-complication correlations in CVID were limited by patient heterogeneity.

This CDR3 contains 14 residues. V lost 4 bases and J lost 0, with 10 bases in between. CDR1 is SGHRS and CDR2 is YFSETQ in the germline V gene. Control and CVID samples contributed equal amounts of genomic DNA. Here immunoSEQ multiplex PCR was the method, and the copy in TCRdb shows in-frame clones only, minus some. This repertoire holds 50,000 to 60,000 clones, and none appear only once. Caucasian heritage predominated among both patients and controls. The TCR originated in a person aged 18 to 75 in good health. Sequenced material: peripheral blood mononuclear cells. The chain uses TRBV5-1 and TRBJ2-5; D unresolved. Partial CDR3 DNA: TGCGCCAGCAGCCCGCTAGTGTACCAAGAGACC. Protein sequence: CASSPLVYQET. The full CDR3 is CASSPLVYQETQYF.